This is a list of T cell receptor beta chains from one sample in a study of T cells in Graves' hyperthyroidism and ophthalmopathy. TCRdb re-called the multiplex PCR reads through MiXCR, storing one row per CDR3 protein. The sample lists hundreds of thousands of distinct CDR3 sequences, 38% seen once, with 7% to 10% in the top ten. The sequencing sample was made of blood. These receptors were obtained from a man between 18 and 35 years old with Graves' hyperthyroidism. Each CDR3 is given with its conserved first and last residue. Fields, in order: V gene, J gene, clone size, CDR3 protein. For some rows the clone size is stated as once, few or many, or as a class when expanded; others skip it.

v_call: TRBV20-1; j_call: TRBJ2-2; clone_size: once; cdr3_aa: CSARGSAGELFF
v_call: TRBV20-1; j_call: TRBJ2-7; clone_size: many; cdr3_aa: CSANLEPRGQYF
v_call: TRBV9; j_call: TRBJ1-4; clone_size: many; cdr3_aa: CASSVGSGVNEKLFF
v_call: TRBV7-2; j_call: TRBJ2-7; clone_size: -; cdr3_aa: CASSQHGTDISYEQYF
v_call: TRBV2; j_call: TRBJ2-7; clone_size: few; cdr3_aa: CASTPTGYYEQYF
v_call: TRBV20-1; j_call: TRBJ1-5; clone_size: -; cdr3_aa: CSASARGMVDQPQHF
v_call: TRBV29-1; j_call: TRBJ2-3; clone_size: many; cdr3_aa: CSVEADTQYF
v_call: TRBV19; j_call: TRBJ2-7; clone_size: -; cdr3_aa: CASSTGTADEQYF
v_call: TRBV7-9; j_call: TRBJ2-7; clone_size: few; cdr3_aa: CASSSGGQGYEQYF
v_call: TRBV9; j_call: TRBJ2-6; clone_size: -; cdr3_aa: CASSHDGTSGANVLTF
v_call: TRBV6-5; j_call: TRBJ2-2; clone_size: -; cdr3_aa: CASSATGDYTGELFF
v_call: TRBV7-2; j_call: TRBJ2-5; clone_size: few; cdr3_aa: CASSLARGTQYF
v_call: TRBV20-1; j_call: TRBJ2-5; clone_size: few; cdr3_aa: CSAMGQGQKKETQYF
v_call: TRBV12-3/TRBV12-4; j_call: TRBJ2-7; clone_size: -; cdr3_aa: CASSFTGTRVHEQYF
v_call: TRBV25-1; j_call: TRBJ1-4; clone_size: -; cdr3_aa: CASSFTHGDEKLFF
v_call: TRBV6-5; j_call: TRBJ1-2; clone_size: few; cdr3_aa: CASSWGQAYGYTF
v_call: TRBV20-1; j_call: TRBJ2-7; clone_size: few; cdr3_aa: CSASGRALDEQYF
v_call: TRBV9; j_call: TRBJ2-5; clone_size: -; cdr3_aa: CASSHADSGGEETQYF
v_call: TRBV2; j_call: TRBJ2-7; clone_size: -; cdr3_aa: CASTAQVAVVYEQYF
v_call: TRBV6-4; j_call: TRBJ1-1; clone_size: -; cdr3_aa: CASSAGEGGTEAFF
v_call: TRBV29-1; j_call: TRBJ1-1; clone_size: many; cdr3_aa: CSGQQGRDTEAFF
v_call: TRBV20-1; j_call: TRBJ1-4; clone_size: -; cdr3_aa: CSARSYRGTTNEKLFF
v_call: TRBV20-1; j_call: TRBJ2-1; clone_size: once; cdr3_aa: CSASGGKRNNEQFF
v_call: TRBV7-9; j_call: TRBJ2-7; clone_size: -; cdr3_aa: CASSSPSGILLYEQYF
v_call: TRBV19; j_call: TRBJ2-5; clone_size: -; cdr3_aa: CASSIDPPGGRETQYF
v_call: TRBV5-8; j_call: TRBJ2-5; clone_size: many; cdr3_aa: CASRLAGGPETQYF
v_call: TRBV6-6; j_call: TRBJ2-2; clone_size: -; cdr3_aa: CASSDLQGRGNTGELFF
v_call: TRBV20-1; j_call: TRBJ1-3; clone_size: few; cdr3_aa: CSARDRRTGPGNTIYF
v_call: TRBV9; j_call: TRBJ2-7; clone_size: -; cdr3_aa: CASSVAGTATYEQYF
v_call: TRBV9; j_call: TRBJ1-2; clone_size: many; cdr3_aa: CASFGLYGYTF
v_call: TRBV28; j_call: TRBJ2-7; clone_size: -; cdr3_aa: CASSLLLTGVVHYEQYF
v_call: TRBV5-1; j_call: TRBJ1-1; clone_size: few; cdr3_aa: CASSLAQGRLNTEAFF
v_call: TRBV11-2; j_call: TRBJ1-5; clone_size: -; cdr3_aa: CASAEEGRYDQPQHF
v_call: TRBV15; j_call: TRBJ1-5; clone_size: many; cdr3_aa: CATSRDLGQSTHF
v_call: TRBV7-2; j_call: TRBJ2-7; clone_size: few; cdr3_aa: CASSPTRSTSDEQYF
v_call: TRBV2; j_call: TRBJ2-3; clone_size: -; cdr3_aa: CASSSREFRDTQYF
v_call: TRBV30; j_call: TRBJ1-1; clone_size: -; cdr3_aa: CAWTTSQAFF
v_call: TRBV7-9; j_call: TRBJ2-7; clone_size: few; cdr3_aa: CASRVRSSSYEQYF
v_call: TRBV7-8; j_call: TRBJ2-7; clone_size: -; cdr3_aa: CASSQVQGRREQYF
v_call: TRBV6-6; j_call: TRBJ2-5; clone_size: once; cdr3_aa: CDSSYSTSEAETQYF
v_call: TRBV15; j_call: TRBJ2-3; clone_size: -; cdr3_aa: CATSRGGQASDTQYF